This record looks at one TCR beta chain sequence and its context. This record belongs to a study of T cell changes during pregnancy in multiple sclerosis. Measured with immunoSEQ multiplex PCR; TCRdb has only the in-frame clones, and not every one. The sample holds 70,000 to 95,000 clones, approximately 95% seen once. The receptor was derived from a female donor with multiple sclerosis, enrolled in a pregnancy study. The material sequenced was peripheral blood, taken in the first trimester of pregnancy.

The CDR3, as DNA: TGTGCCAGCAGCGCACTACCGAATCAATCTGGAAACACCATATATTTT. Translated: CASSALPNQSGNTIYF. The chain links TRBV9 to TRBJ1-3, with unresolved D. V dropped 3 bases and J dropped 1 base, with 14 bases sitting between them. The CDR3 is 16 amino acids. Germline V gene lookup returns CDR1 SGDLS and CDR2 YYNGEE.